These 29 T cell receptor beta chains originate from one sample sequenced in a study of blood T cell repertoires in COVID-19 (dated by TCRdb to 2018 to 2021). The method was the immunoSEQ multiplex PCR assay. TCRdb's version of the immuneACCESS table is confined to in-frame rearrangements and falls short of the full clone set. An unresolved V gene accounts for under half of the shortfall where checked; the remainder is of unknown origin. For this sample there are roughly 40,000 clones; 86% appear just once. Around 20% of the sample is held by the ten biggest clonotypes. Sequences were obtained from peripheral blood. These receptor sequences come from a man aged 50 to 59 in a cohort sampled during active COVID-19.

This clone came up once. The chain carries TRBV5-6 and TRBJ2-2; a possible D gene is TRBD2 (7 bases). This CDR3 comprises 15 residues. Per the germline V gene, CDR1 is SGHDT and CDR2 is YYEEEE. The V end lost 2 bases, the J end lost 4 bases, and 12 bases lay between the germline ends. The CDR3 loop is CASSFWGGGTGELFF. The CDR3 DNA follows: TGTGCCAGCAGCTTCTGGGGGGGCGGCACCGGGGAGCTGTTTTTT. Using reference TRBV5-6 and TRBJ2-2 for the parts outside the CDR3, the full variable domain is DAGVTQSPTHLIKTRGQQVTLRCSPKSGHDTVSWYQQALGQGPQFIFQYYEEEERQRGNFPDRFSGHQFPNYSSELNVNALLLGDSALYLCASSFWGGGTGELFFGEGSRLTVL.

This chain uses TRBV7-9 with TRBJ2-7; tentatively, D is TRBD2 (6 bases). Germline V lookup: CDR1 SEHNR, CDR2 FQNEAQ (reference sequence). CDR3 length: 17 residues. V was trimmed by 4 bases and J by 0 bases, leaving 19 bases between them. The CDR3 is CASSSGPWEVGSYEQYF. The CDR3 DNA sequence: TGTGCCAGCAGCTCAGGCCCATGGGAGGTTGGCTCCTACGAGCAGTACTTC.

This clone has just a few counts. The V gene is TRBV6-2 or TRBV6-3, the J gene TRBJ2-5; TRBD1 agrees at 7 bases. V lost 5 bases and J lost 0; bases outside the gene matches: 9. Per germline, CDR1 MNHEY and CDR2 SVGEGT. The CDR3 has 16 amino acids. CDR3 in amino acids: CASSTPRTGDQETQYF. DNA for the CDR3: TGTGCCAGCAGTACCCCCCGGACAGGCGACCAAGAGACCCAGTACTTC.

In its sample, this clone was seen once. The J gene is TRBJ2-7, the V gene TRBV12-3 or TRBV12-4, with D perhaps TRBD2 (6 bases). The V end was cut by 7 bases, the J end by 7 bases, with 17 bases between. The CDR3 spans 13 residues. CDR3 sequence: CASNGLPRGEQYF. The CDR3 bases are TGTGCCAGCAACGGACTACCCCGGGGGGAGCAGTACTTC.

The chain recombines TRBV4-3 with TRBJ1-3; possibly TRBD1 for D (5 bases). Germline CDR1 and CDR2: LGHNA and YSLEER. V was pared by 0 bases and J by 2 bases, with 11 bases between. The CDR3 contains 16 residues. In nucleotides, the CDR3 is TGCGCCAGCAGCCAAGATCCGGGGGGTCCTGGAAACACCATATATTTT. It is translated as CASSQDPGGPGNTIYF.

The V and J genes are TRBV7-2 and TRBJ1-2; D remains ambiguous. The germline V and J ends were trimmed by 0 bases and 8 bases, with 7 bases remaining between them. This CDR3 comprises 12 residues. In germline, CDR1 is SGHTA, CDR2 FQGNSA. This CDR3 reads CASSLATTGYTF. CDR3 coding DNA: TGTGCCAGCAGCTTAGCCACGACAGGCTACACCTTC. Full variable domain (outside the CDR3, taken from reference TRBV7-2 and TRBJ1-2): GAGVSQSPSNKVTEKGKDVELRCDPISGHTALYWYRQSLGQGLEFLIYFQGNSAPDKSGLPSDRFSAERTGGSVSTLTIQRTQQEDSAVYLCASSLATTGYTFGSGTRLTVV.

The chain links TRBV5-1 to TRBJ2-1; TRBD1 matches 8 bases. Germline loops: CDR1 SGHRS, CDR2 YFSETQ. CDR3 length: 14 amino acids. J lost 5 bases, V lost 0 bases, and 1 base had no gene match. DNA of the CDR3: TGCGCCAGCAGCTTGGGACAGGGGAACAATGAGCAGTTCTTC. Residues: CASSLGQGNNEQFF.

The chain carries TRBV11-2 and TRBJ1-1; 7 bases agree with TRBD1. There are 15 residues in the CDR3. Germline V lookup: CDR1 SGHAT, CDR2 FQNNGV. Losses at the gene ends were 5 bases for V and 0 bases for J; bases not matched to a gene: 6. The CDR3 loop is CASSLGGQLNTEAFF. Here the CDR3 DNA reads TGTGCCAGCAGCCTAGGGGGACAGTTGAACACTGAAGCTTTCTTT.

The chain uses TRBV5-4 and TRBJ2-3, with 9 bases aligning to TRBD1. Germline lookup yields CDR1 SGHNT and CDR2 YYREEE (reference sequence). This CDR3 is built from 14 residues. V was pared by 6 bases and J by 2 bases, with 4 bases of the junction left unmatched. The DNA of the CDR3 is TGTGCCAGCACCGGGGACAGGGCCACAGATACGCAGTATTTT. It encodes CASTGDRATDTQYF.

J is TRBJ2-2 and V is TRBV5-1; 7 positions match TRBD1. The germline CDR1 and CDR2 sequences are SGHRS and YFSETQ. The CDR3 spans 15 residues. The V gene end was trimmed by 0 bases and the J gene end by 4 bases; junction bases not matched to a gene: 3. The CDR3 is CASSLEGAGTGELFF. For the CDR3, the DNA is TGCGCCAGCAGCTTGGAGGGGGCGGGCACCGGGGAGCTGTTTTTT.

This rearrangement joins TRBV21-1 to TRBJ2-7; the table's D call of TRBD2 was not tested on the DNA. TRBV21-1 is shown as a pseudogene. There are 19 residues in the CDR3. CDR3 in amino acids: CASSVPGLAGGKSSYEQYV. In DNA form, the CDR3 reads TGTGCCAGCAGCGTACCGGGACTAGCGGGAGGAAAAAGCTCCTACGAGCAGTACGTC.

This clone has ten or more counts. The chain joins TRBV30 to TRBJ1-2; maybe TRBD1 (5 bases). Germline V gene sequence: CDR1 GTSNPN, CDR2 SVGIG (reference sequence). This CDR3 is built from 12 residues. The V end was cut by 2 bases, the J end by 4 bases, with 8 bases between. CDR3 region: CAWSSRAYGYTF. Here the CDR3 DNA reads TGTGCCTGGAGTAGCAGGGCCTATGGCTACACCTTC. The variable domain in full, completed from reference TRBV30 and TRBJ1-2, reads SQTIHQWPATLVQPVGSPLSLECTVEGTSNPNLYWYRQAAGRGLQLLFYSVGIGQISSEVPQNLSASRPQDRQFILSSKKLLLSDSGFYLCAWSSRAYGYTFGSGTRLTVV.

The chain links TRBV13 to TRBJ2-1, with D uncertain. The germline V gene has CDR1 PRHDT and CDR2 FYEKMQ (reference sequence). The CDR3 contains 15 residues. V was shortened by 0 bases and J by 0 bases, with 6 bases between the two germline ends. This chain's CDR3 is CASSLGQSSYNEQFF. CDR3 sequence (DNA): TGTGCCAGCAGCTTAGGACAGAGCTCCTACAATGAGCAGTTCTTC.

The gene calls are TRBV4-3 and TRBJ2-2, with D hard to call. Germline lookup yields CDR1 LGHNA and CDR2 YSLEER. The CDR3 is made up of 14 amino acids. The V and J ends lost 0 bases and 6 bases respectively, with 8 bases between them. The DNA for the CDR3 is TGCGCCAGCAGCCAAGATCCAGCGTCCGGGGAGCTGTTTTTT. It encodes CASSQDPASGELFF.

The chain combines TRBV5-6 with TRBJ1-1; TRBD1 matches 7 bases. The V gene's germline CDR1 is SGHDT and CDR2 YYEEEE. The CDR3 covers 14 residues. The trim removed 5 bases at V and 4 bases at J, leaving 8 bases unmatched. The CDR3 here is CASSLIQGTTEAFF. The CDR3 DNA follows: TGTGCCAGCAGTCTTATACAGGGGACCACTGAAGCTTTCTTT.

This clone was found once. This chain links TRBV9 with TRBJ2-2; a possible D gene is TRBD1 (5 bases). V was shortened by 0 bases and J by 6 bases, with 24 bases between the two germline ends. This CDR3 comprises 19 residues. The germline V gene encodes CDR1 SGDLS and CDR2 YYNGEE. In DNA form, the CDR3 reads TGTGCCAGCAGCGTAGGGGTTTGGGGCCGACGTTTGATAGCCGGGGAGCTGTTTTTT. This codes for CASSVGVWGRRLIAGELFF.

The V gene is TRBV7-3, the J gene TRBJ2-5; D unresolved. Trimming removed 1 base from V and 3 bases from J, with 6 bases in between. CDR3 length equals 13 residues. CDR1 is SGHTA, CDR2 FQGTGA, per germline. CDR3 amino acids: CASSLNSKETQYF. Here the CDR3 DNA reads TGTGCCAGCAGCTTAAACAGTAAAGAGACCCAGTACTTC. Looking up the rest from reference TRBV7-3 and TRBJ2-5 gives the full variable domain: GAGVSQTPSNKVTEKGKYVELRCDPISGHTALYWYRQSLGQGPEFLIYFQGTGAADDSGLPNDRFFAVRPEGSVSTLKIQRTERGDSAVYLCASSLNSKETQYFGPGTRLLVL.

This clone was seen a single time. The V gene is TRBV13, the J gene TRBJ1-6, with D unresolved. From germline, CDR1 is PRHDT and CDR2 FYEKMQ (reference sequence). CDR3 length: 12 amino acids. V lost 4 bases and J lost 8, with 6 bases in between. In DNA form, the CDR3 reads TGTGCCAGCAGCTCCCGGGATTCACCCCTCCACTTT. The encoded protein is CASSSRDSPLHF.

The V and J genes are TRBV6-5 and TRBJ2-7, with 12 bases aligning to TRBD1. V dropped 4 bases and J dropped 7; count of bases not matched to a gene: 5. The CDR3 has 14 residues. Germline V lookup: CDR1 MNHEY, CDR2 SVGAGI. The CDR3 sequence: CASSWGQGAGEQYF. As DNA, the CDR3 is TGTGCCAGCAGTTGGGGACAGGGGGCGGGTGAGCAGTACTTC.

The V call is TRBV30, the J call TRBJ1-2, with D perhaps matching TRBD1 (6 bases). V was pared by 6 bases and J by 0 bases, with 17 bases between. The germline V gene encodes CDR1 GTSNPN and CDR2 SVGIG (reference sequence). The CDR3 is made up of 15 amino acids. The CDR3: CACMPQGKSNYGYTF. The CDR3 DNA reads TGTGCCTGTATGCCACAGGGTAAATCTAACTATGGCTACACCTTC.

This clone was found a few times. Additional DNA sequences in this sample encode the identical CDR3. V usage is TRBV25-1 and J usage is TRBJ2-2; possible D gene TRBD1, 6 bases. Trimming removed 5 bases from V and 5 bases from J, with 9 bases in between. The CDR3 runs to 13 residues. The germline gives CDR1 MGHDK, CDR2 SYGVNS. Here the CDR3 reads CASSPTGTGELFF. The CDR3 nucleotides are TGTGCCAGCAGTCCCACAGGGACCGGGGAGCTGTTTTTT.

The CDR3 nucleotides are TGTGCCAGCGATACGACAGGGGACGATTCTTTTGGGAATGAGCAGTTCTTC. This encodes CASDTTGDDSFGNEQFF. The chain employs TRBV27 and TRBJ2-1; TRBD1 matches 8 bases. The V gene end was trimmed by 8 bases and the J gene end by 7 bases; junction bases not matched to a gene: 19. CDR1 MNHEY and CDR2 SMNVEV come from the germline V gene (reference sequence). The CDR3 consists of 17 residues.

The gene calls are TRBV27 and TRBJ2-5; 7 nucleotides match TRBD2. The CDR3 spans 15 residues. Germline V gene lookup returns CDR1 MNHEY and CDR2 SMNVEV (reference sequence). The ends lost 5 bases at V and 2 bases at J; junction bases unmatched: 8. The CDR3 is CASSSGGGRQETQYF. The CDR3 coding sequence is TGTGCCAGCAGTAGTGGGGGGGGACGGCAAGAGACCCAGTACTTC.

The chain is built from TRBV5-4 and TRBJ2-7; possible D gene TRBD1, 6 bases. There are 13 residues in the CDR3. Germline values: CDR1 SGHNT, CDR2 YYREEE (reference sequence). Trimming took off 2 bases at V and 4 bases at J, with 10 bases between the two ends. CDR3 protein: CASSFRGEYEQYV. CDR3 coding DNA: TGTGCCAGCAGCTTCAGGGGAGAATACGAGCAGTACGTC.

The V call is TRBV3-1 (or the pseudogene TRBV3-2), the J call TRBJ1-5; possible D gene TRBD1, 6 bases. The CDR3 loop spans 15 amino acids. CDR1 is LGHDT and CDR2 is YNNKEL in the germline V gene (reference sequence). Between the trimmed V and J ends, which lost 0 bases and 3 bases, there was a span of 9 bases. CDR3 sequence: CASSQDRGYNQPQHF. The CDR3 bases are TGTGCCAGCAGCCAAGACAGGGGATACAATCAGCCCCAGCATTTT.

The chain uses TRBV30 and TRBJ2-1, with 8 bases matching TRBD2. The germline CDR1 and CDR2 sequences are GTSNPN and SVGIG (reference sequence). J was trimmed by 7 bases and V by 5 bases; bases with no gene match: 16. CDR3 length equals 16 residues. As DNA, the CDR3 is TGTGCCTGGGGCGGGCGAGCGGGGGCCCTAGGGAATGAGCAGTTCTTC. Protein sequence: CAWGGRAGALGNEQFF.

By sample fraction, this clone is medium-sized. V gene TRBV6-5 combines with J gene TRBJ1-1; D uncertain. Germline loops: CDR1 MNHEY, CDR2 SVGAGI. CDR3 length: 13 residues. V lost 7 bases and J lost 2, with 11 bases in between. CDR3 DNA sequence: TGTGCCAGCACCCCCCGCGGAAACACTGAAGCTTTCTTT. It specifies CASTPRGNTEAFF.

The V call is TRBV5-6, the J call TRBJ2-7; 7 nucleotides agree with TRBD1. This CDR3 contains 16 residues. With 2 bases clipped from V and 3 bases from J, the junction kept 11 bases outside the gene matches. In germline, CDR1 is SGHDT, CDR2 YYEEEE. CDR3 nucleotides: TGTGCCAGCAGCTTCTGGACAGGAGATAGCCACTACGAGCAGTACGTC. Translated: CASSFWTGDSHYEQYV.

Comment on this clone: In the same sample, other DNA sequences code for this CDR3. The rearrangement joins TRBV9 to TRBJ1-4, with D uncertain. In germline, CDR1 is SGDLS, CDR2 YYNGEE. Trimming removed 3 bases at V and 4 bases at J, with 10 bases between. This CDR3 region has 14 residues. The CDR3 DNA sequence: TGTGCCAGCAGCGCCGGAGGAGGTAATGAAAAACTGTTTTTT. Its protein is CASSAGGGNEKLFF.